The 7 T cell receptor beta chains given below trace back to one sample, sequenced in a study of blood T cell repertoires in COVID-19. Only in-frame clones appear in the TCRdb table, and some are missing; sequencing was by immunoSEQ multiplex PCR. The table includes over 100,000 clones, about 78% detected once. The sample comprised peripheral blood. These receptors came from a man in his 60s with active or convalescent COVID-19.

The CDR3: CASSHPGAYNEKLFF. The CDR3 DNA follows: TGTGCCAGCAGCCATCCCGGAGCCTATAATGAAAAACTGTTTTTT. The chain employs TRBV4-2 and TRBJ1-4, with D hard to call. Germline loops: CDR1 LGHNA, CDR2 YNFKEQ. V was shortened by 3 bases and J by 4 bases, with 12 bases between the two germline ends. This CDR3 has 15 residues.

CDR3 DNA sequence: TGCAGCGTAGCCCCCCCGGGACAGTTATATGGCTACACCTTC. Protein: CSVAPPGQLYGYTF. This chain uses TRBV29-1 with TRBJ1-2; 7 bases map to TRBD1. Losses at the gene ends were 6 bases for V and 5 bases for J; bases not matched to a gene: 12. The CDR3 is made up of 14 amino acids. Germline lookup yields CDR1 SQVTM and CDR2 ANQGSEA.

The chain recombines TRBV2 with TRBJ1-1, with D uncertain. From germline, CDR1 is SNHLY and CDR2 FYNNEI. The CDR3 length is 14 residues. V was clipped by 5 bases and J by 1 base, with 11 bases between them. The CDR3 bases are TGTGCCAGCAGTAACTCTAACGGGAACACTGAAGCTTTCTTT. Protein product: CASSNSNGNTEAFF.

V is TRBV25-1 and J is TRBJ1-5, with D possibly being TRBD1 (6 bases). V was pared by 6 bases and J by 1 base, with 13 bases between. CDR3 length equals 15 residues. Germline V CDR1 and CDR2: MGHDK, SYGVNS. The CDR3 coding sequence is TGTGCCAGCAGCCCCAGGGGAGTAAGCAATCAGCCCCAGCATTTT. Translation gives CASSPRGVSNQPQHF.

The chain has TRBV3-1 (or the pseudogene TRBV3-2) and TRBJ1-5, with D possibly TRBD1 on 6 matching bases. The CDR3 length is 15 residues. Germline values: CDR1 LGHDT, CDR2 YNNKEL (reference sequence). V was clipped by 2 bases and J by 1 base, with 9 bases between them. Here the CDR3 DNA reads TGTGCCAGCAGCCAAACCGGGACAAGCAATCAGCCCCAGCATTTT. Protein product: CASSQTGTSNQPQHF.

The J gene is TRBJ2-3, the V gene TRBV5-1; 7 bases line up with TRBD2. V was pared by 6 bases and J by 5 bases, with 6 bases of the junction left unmatched. The CDR3 is 13 residues long. In germline, CDR1 is SGHRS, CDR2 YFSETQ. The CDR3 DNA reads TGCGCCAGCACGGGAGGACTTGGAGATACGCAGTATTTT. Amino acid sequence: CASTGGLGDTQYF.

This clone was seen only a few times. CDR3 nucleotide sequence: TGCGCCAGCAGCCAATGGGGGAGGTCACAAGAGACCCAGTACTTC. Protein: CASSQWGRSQETQYF. J is TRBJ2-5 and V is TRBV4-1, with D possibly TRBD2 on 6 matching bases. Germline V gene sequence: CDR1 MGHRA, CDR2 YSYEKL. Trimming removed 2 bases at V and 2 bases at J, with 12 bases between. The CDR3 covers 15 residues.